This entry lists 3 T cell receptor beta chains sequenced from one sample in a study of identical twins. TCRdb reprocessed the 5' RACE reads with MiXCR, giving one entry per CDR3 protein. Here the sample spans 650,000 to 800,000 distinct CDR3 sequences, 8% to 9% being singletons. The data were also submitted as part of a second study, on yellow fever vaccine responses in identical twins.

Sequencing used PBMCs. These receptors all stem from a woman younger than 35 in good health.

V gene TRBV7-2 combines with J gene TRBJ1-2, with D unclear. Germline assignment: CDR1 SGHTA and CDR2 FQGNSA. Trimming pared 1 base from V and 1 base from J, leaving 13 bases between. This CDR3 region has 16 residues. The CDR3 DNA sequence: TGTGCCAGCAGCTTAGGGGTTCCGCAGAATAACTATGGCTACACCTTC. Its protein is CASSLGVPQNNYGYTF.

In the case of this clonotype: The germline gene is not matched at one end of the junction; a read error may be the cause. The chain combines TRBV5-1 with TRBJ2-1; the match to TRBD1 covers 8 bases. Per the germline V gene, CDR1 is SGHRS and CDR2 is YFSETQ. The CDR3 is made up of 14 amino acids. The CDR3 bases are TGCACCAGCAACTCCGGGACAGGTTACAATGAGCAGTTCTTC. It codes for CTSNSGTGYNEQFF.

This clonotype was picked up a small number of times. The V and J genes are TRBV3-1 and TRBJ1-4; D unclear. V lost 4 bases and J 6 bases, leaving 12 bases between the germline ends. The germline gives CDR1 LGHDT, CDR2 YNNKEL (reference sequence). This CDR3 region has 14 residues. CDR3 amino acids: CASSRRLRDEKLFF. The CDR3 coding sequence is TGTGCCAGCAGCCGTCGGCTTAGAGATGAAAAACTGTTTTTT. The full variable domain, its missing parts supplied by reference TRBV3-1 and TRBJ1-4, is DTAVSQTPKYLVTQMGNDKSIKCEQNLGHDTMYWYKQDSKKFLKIMFSYNNKELIINETVPNRFSPKSPDKAHLNLHINSLELGDSAVYFCASSRRLRDEKLFFGSGTQLSVL.